This T cell receptor (beta chain) was captured by sequencing in a study of neurological immune-mediated disorders. Study observations and caveats: Private repertoires in all groups were suggested, as expanded clones shared no CDR3 amino acid sequences across subjects.

Germline CDR1 is MDHEN and CDR2 is SYDVKM. V lost 3 bases and J 8 bases, leaving 11 bases between the germline ends. The CDR3 has 14 residues. As regards this clonotype: The antigen is not known.

5'RACE with 10-nucleotide random UMIs generated the cDNA. TCRdb reprocessed the 5' RACE reads via MiXCR and lists one record per CDR3 protein. The data hold around 50,000 distinct CDR3 sequences, with 16% observed a single time. The controls, all healthy individuals, were blood bank volunteers in Maryland, USA. Sequenced sample: PBMCs. The gene calls are TRBV28 and TRBJ1-6; D uncertain. The receptor was isolated from a man in his 60s in good health. As DNA, the CDR3 is TGTGCCAGCAGTTTTGACCCGAGGGATTCACCCCTCCACTTT. Protein product: CASSFDPRDSPLHF.